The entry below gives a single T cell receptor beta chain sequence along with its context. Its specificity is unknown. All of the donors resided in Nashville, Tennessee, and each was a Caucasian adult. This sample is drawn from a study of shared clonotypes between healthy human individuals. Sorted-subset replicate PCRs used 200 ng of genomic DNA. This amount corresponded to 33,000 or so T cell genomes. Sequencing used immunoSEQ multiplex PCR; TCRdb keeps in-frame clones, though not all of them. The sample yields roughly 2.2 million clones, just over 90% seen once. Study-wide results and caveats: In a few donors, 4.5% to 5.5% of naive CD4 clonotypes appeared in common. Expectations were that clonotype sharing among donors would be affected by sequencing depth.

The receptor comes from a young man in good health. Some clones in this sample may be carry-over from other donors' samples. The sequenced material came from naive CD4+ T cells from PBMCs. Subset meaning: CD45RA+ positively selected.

The DNA for the CDR3 is TGTGCCTGGCGACTAGCGGGAGGGCGGGAGACCCAGTACTTC. Its protein is CAWRLAGGRETQYF. The rearrangement links TRBV30 to TRBJ2-5; 14 positions agree with TRBD2. Germline V CDR1 and CDR2: GTSNPN, SVGIG (reference sequence). J gave up 5 bases and V 5 bases, and 4 bases lay outside the gene matches. This CDR3 region has 14 residues.